These 26 T cell receptor beta chains share one sample of origin, sequenced in a study of T cell responses to AZD1222 COVID-19 vaccine. Some clones are missing from TCRdb's copy, which holds only in-frame ones; the method was immunoSEQ multiplex PCR. The sample lists around 95,000 clones, about 88% occurring once. Sequenced material: peripheral blood, taken on day 0 of AZD1222 vaccination. The receptors come from an adult in good health.

The rearrangement joins TRBV7-8 to TRBJ1-1; no firm D call. The CDR3 contains 13 residues. Between the trimmed V and J ends, which lost 3 bases and 3 bases, there was a span of 8 bases. CDR1 and CDR2 (germline): SGHVS, FQNEAQ. In nucleotides, the CDR3 is TGTGCCAGCAGCTTCCATGGGGACACTGAAGCTTTCTTT. It codes for CASSFHGDTEAFF.

The rearrangement uses TRBV25-1 and TRBJ2-1; no definite D call. The CDR3 covers 12 residues. V lost 8 bases and J lost 5, with 10 bases in between. Per the germline V gene, CDR1 is MGHDK and CDR2 is SYGVNS. In DNA, the CDR3 is TGTGCCAGCCATGGACCCCACAATGAGCAGTTCTTC. The encoded protein is CASHGPHNEQFF.

This chain connects TRBV2 to TRBJ2-1, with TRBD1 matching over 9 bases. Trimming at V came to 1 base and at J to 4 bases, leaving 2 bases not matched to a gene. Per germline, CDR1 SNHLY and CDR2 FYNNEI. This CDR3 region has 15 residues. CDR3 DNA: TGTGCCAGCAGTGAAGAGGGACAGGGTTACAATGAGCAGTTCTTC. Its protein is CASSEEGQGYNEQFF.

This clone occurred once. The chain carries TRBV9 and TRBJ2-3; the match to TRBD2 covers 10 bases. With V trimmed by 4 bases and J by 1 base, 3 bases remained unmatched. The CDR3 is 15 amino acids. Germline V gene data show CDR1 as SGDLS and CDR2 as YYNGEE. This chain's CDR3 is CASSWSGGGTDTQYF. In DNA form, the CDR3 reads TGTGCCAGCAGCTGGAGCGGGGGGGGCACAGATACGCAGTATTTT.

This clone is a singleton in its sample. The rearrangement joins TRBV5-6 to TRBJ2-3; tentatively, D is TRBD1 (7 bases). This CDR3 contains 16 residues. V lost 2 bases to trimming and J lost 0 bases, with 13 bases between them. From germline, CDR1 is SGHDT and CDR2 YYEEEE. CDR3 coding DNA: TGTGCCAGCAGCTTCAGGGGGACTTTAAGCACAGATACGCAGTATTTT. This gives the protein CASSFRGTLSTDTQYF.

V usage is TRBV6-1 and J usage is TRBJ2-3; D is possibly TRBD1 (5 bases). CDR1 is MNHNS and CDR2 is SASEGT in the germline V gene. The CDR3 has 14 residues. Trimming pared 2 bases from V and 1 base from J, leaving 7 bases between. CDR3 loop: CASSEQGGTDTQYF. Here the CDR3 DNA reads TGTGCCAGCAGTGAACAAGGGGGCACAGATACGCAGTATTTT.

The genes are TRBV28 and TRBJ1-3, with D tentatively TRBD1 (5 bases). V lost 8 bases and J 0 bases, leaving 20 bases between the germline ends. Germline loops: CDR1 MDHEN, CDR2 SYDVKM. This CDR3 contains 17 residues. The DNA of the CDR3 is TGTGCCAGCTACACCTCCCCAGGGCTTCGCTCTGGAAACACCATATATTTT. This encodes CASYTSPGLRSGNTIYF.

The chain is built from TRBV10-3 and TRBJ2-7, with D maybe TRBD1 (7 bases). The CDR3 covers 14 residues. The germline CDR1 and CDR2 sequences are ENHRY and SYGVKD. V lost 2 bases and J lost 3, with 11 bases in between. CDR3 amino acids: CAISEAGQSYEQYF. CDR3 DNA sequence: TGTGCCATCAGTGAGGCGGGACAGAGCTACGAGCAGTACTTC.

The genes are TRBV11-3 and TRBJ1-3, with D unresolved. The CDR3 consists of 15 residues. Germline V lookup: CDR1 SGHNT, CDR2 YENEEA. V was cut by 5 bases and J by 1 base, with 12 bases left in between. The chain's CDR3 is CASSEVWASGNTIYF. The CDR3 DNA follows: TGTGCCAGCAGCGAAGTATGGGCATCTGGAAACACCATATATTTT.

This chain uses TRBV19 with TRBJ2-6; D may be TRBD1 or TRBD2 (5 bases each). The CDR3 is made up of 12 amino acids. CDR1 is LNHDA, CDR2 SQIVND, per germline (reference sequence). The V and J ends lost 5 bases and 12 bases respectively, with 11 bases between them. CDR3 sequence: CASSARDRVLTF. CDR3 bases: TGTGCCAGTAGTGCCCGGGACCGCGTCCTGACTTTC.

The chain carries TRBV7-2 and TRBJ1-2, with 7 nucleotides matching TRBD1. This CDR3 spans 15 amino acids. Germline V CDR1 and CDR2: SGHTA, FQGNSA. Trimming took 4 bases from V and 1 from J; bases not matched to a gene: 6. CDR3 sequence reads: CASSSSGTDNYGYTF. The CDR3 DNA reads TGTGCCAGCAGCTCGTCCGGGACAGATAACTATGGCTACACCTTC.

The rearrangement uses TRBV27 and TRBJ2-1; 7 bases match TRBD2. The CDR3 is made up of 15 amino acids. Germline values: CDR1 MNHEY, CDR2 SMNVEV (reference sequence). The junction had 15 bases not matched to a gene; V was cut back by 7 bases and J by 9 bases. Here the CDR3 reads CASTFWTSGEGEQFF. The CDR3 bases are TGTGCCAGCACCTTCTGGACTAGTGGTGAGGGTGAGCAGTTCTTC.

This clone was recorded only once. V is TRBV7-3 and J is TRBJ2-1; D unclear. V shed 5 bases and J shed 0 bases, with 11 bases lying between them. Germline CDR1 and CDR2: SGHTA and FQGTGA. The CDR3 length is 15 residues. The CDR3 nucleotides read TGTGCCAGCAGCCCGTTCTCGAGCTCCTACAATGAGCAGTTCTTC. Translated: CASSPFSSSYNEQFF.

The chain links TRBV10-1 to TRBJ2-1; TRBD2 matches at 15 bases. Trimming removed 1 base from V and 7 bases from J; junction bases left unmatched: 2. Germline CDR1 reads WNHNN; CDR2 reads SYGVQD (reference sequence). This CDR3 spans 16 amino acids. CDR3 sequence reads: CASSELGTSGRNEQFF. The CDR3 coding sequence is TGCGCCAGCAGTGAGTTGGGGACTAGCGGGAGGAATGAGCAGTTCTTC.

The gene calls are TRBV5-4 and TRBJ2-7; D may match TRBD1 or TRBD2 (6 bases each). The V gene lost 4 bases and the J gene lost 5 bases, with 25 bases spanning the gap. Germline loops: CDR1 SGHNT, CDR2 YYREEE (reference sequence). This CDR3 is built from 17 residues. The CDR3 coding sequence is TGTGCCAGCAGCGACGGGGGCAGGGGCTTTGCTTCAAACGAGCAGTACTTC. Protein product: CASSDGGRGFASNEQYF. Filled out from reference TRBV5-4 and TRBJ2-7, the complete variable domain reads ETGVTQSPTHLIKTRGQQVTLRCSSQSGHNTVSWYQQALGQGPQFIFQYYREEENGRGNFPPRFSGLQFPNYSSELNVNALELDDSALYLCASSDGGRGFASNEQYFGPGTRLTVT.

V and J are TRBV28 and TRBJ1-4; D is uncertain. The CDR3 loop spans 11 amino acids. Germline V CDR1 and CDR2: MDHEN, SYDVKM. V was trimmed by 6 bases and J by 6 bases, leaving 5 bases between them. The CDR3 nucleotides read TGTGCCAGCAGGAGATATGAAAAACTGTTTTTT. Translation gives CASRRYEKLFF.

CDR3: CASNSRGTGSDEQFF. Here the CDR3 DNA reads TGTGCCAGCAACTCACGGGGGACAGGGAGTGATGAGCAGTTCTTC. The rearrangement uses TRBV5-6 and TRBJ2-1; 9 nucleotides line up with TRBD1. The CDR3 has 15 residues. V was clipped by 6 bases and J by 8 bases; unmatched bases: 12. CDR1 is SGHDT, CDR2 YYEEEE, per germline.

This clone has just one count. The genes are TRBV6-4 and TRBJ1-2; D is unclear. CDR1 and CDR2 (germline): MRHNA, SNTAGT. Between the trimmed V and J ends, which lost 2 bases and 8 bases, there was a span of 12 bases. The CDR3 contains 13 residues. CDR3 sequence (DNA): TGTGCCAGCAGTGACGGGCCAGAGGAGGGCTACACCTTC. This gives the protein CASSDGPEEGYTF.

The genes are TRBV19 and TRBJ1-1, with 8 nucleotides matching TRBD1. The ends lost 7 bases at V and 0 bases at J; junction bases unmatched: 4. The CDR3 is 14 residues long. Germline V gene sequence: CDR1 LNHDA, CDR2 SQIVND (reference sequence). The CDR3 DNA sequence: TGTGCCAGTACCCGACAGGGGTTGAACACTGAAGCTTTCTTT. Its protein is CASTRQGLNTEAFF.

This clone has a single count. The chain couples TRBV28 to TRBJ1-6; no clear D. Germline values: CDR1 MDHEN, CDR2 SYDVKM. The CDR3 has 12 residues. Deletions cut 10 bases from V and 7 bases from J, with 11 bases between. The CDR3 sequence: CATRVLNSPLHF. CDR3 nucleotides: TGTGCCACCAGAGTTCTGAATTCACCCCTCCACTTT.

This clone has just one count. The chain recombines TRBV19 with TRBJ1-5; 9 bases are shared with TRBD1. V was pared by 6 bases and J by 0 bases, with 6 bases of the junction left unmatched. This CDR3 has 16 residues. Germline values: CDR1 LNHDA, CDR2 SQIVND (reference sequence). CDR3 nucleotide sequence: TGTGCCAGTAGAGACAGGGGGGGAGATAGCAATCAGCCCCAGCATTTT. This encodes CASRDRGGDSNQPQHF.

V is TRBV5-4 and J is TRBJ1-1; D not resolved. The CDR3 totals 15 residues. Deletions cut 0 bases from V and 3 bases from J, with 12 bases between. Germline loops: CDR1 SGHNT, CDR2 YYREEE (reference sequence). The CDR3 nucleotides are TGTGCCAGCAGCTTGGGGAGCCCCGGCGACACTGAAGCTTTCTTT. Protein sequence: CASSLGSPGDTEAFF.

V gene TRBV19 combines with J gene TRBJ2-1; 7 bases line up with TRBD2. After removal of 10 bases from V and 0 bases from J, the junction contained 6 bases not matched to a gene. Germline V CDR1 and CDR2: LNHDA, SQIVND (reference sequence). The CDR3 spans 14 residues. CDR3 amino acids: CATLGGISYNEQFF. As DNA, the CDR3 is TGTGCCACCCTGGGGGGGATCTCCTACAATGAGCAGTTCTTC.

The chain employs TRBV5-4 and TRBJ2-7, with 10 nucleotides matching TRBD1. Germline V gene data show CDR1 as SGHNT and CDR2 as YYREEE (reference sequence). With V trimmed by 3 bases and J by 2 bases, 8 bases remained unmatched. The CDR3 spans 16 residues. The CDR3 coding sequence is TGTGCCAGCAGCTCCGACAGGGGGCCGAAAACCTACGAGCAGTACTTC. It translates to CASSSDRGPKTYEQYF. Full variable domain (missing parts from reference TRBV5-4 and TRBJ2-7): ETGVTQSPTHLIKTRGQQVTLRCSSQSGHNTVSWYQQALGQGPQFIFQYYREEENGRGNFPPRFSGLQFPNYSSELNVNALELDDSALYLCASSSDRGPKTYEQYFGPGTRLTVT.

The chain uses TRBV28 and TRBJ2-7; TRBD2 matches at 10 bases. Germline loops: CDR1 MDHEN, CDR2 SYDVKM. The CDR3 is 15 residues long. J gave up 7 bases and V 4 bases, and 10 bases lay outside the gene matches. CDR3 DNA sequence: TGTGCCAGCAGTTCACTTACGGGACTAGCGAGAGAGCAGTACTTC. Amino acids: CASSSLTGLAREQYF. Combining the CDR3 with reference TRBV28 and TRBJ2-7 gives the whole variable domain DVKVTQSSRYLVKRTGEKVFLECVQDMDHENMFWYRQDPGLGLRLIYFSYDVKMKEKGDIPEGYSVSREKKERFSLILESASTNQTSMYLCASSSLTGLAREQYFGPGTRLTVT.

The gene calls are TRBV15 and TRBJ1-2; 8 bases fit TRBD1. The J segment lost 8 bases and the V segment lost 3 bases, leaving 8 bases of the junction unmatched. The CDR3 is 14 residues long. Germline CDR1 LNHNV, CDR2 YYDKDF (reference sequence). The CDR3: CATSRQTGDVGYTF. The CDR3 region has the DNA TGTGCCACCAGCAGGCAGACAGGGGACGTCGGCTACACCTTC.